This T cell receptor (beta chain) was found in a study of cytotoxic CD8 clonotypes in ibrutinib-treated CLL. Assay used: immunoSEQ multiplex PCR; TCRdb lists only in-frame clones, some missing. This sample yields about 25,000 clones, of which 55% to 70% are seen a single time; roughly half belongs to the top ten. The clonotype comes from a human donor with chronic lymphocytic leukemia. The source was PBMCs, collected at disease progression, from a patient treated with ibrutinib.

In nucleotides, the CDR3 is TGTGCCAGCAGTTTCAGGCCCGGCGGGGGACTGTTTTTT. Protein sequence: CASSFRPGGGLFF. The chain recombines TRBV27 with TRBJ1-4, with D possibly being TRBD1 (5 bases). CDR3 size: 13 residues. Germline CDR1 and CDR2: MNHEY and SMNVEV (reference sequence). V was trimmed by 3 bases and J by 13 bases, leaving 15 bases between them.